Below are 10 T cell receptor beta chains sequenced from a single sample in a study of blood T cells in healthy people across ages. PCR was performed a second time for about 7 to 12 cycles using a sample-barcoded 5' primer and a J-beta primer mix. TCRdb ran MiXCR on the 5' RACE reads and lists one entry per CDR3 protein. The data show about 1.5 million distinct CDR3 sequences, roughly two fifths seen once. Sequenced: blood. All receptors come from a woman younger than 30 in good health.

The chain couples TRBV3-1 to TRBJ2-7, with D perhaps TRBD1 or TRBD2 (5 bases each). V lost 6 bases and J 3 bases, leaving 18 bases between the germline ends. CDR1 and CDR2 (germline): LGHDT, YNNKEL (reference sequence). The CDR3 length is 15 residues. CDR3 loop: CASSPSRDRYYEQYF. The CDR3 DNA follows: TGTGCCAGCAGTCCCTCCCGGGACCGGTACTACGAGCAGTACTTC.

The V call is TRBV11-2, the J call TRBJ2-1, with 8 bases aligning to TRBD2. J lost 5 bases, V lost 2 bases, and 5 bases had no gene match. CDR1 and CDR2 from the germline V gene are SGHAT and FQNNGV. There are 15 residues in the CDR3. In DNA form, the CDR3 reads TGTGCCAGCAGCTTAATTAGCGGGAAAAACAATGAGCAGTTCTTC. Translation gives CASSLISGKNNEQFF.

The V and J genes are TRBV20-1 and TRBJ1-2; weak D call: TRBD1 (6 bases). This CDR3 is built from 13 residues. The germline V gene has CDR1 DFQATT and CDR2 SNEGSKA (reference sequence). Between the trimmed V and J ends, which lost 3 bases and 5 bases, there was a span of 13 bases. The CDR3 DNA reads as TGCAGTGCTAGCGACAGGAGGCCATATGGCTACACCTTC. It is translated as CSASDRRPYGYTF.

This clonotype was observed a handful of times. The chain uses TRBV7-6 and TRBJ2-3, with 9 bases matching TRBD2. The J segment lost 7 bases and the V segment lost 0 bases, leaving 14 bases of the junction unmatched. CDR3 length: 18 amino acids. The V gene's germline CDR1 is SGHVS and CDR2 FNYEAQ. The CDR3 is CASSLALRLAETMNTQYF. CDR3 nucleotide sequence: TGTGCCAGCAGCTTAGCATTAAGACTAGCGGAGACTATGAATACGCAGTATTTT.

The rearrangement uses TRBV7-2 and TRBJ2-5, with 9 bases matching TRBD2. CDR1 SGHTA and CDR2 FQGNSA come from the germline V gene. The CDR3 extends over 14 amino acids. J lost 5 bases, V lost 4 bases, and 5 bases had no gene match. The CDR3 region is CASSYQRGAETQYF. In DNA form, the CDR3 reads TGTGCCAGCAGCTACCAGCGGGGGGCGGAGACCCAGTACTTC.

Only a few counts were recorded for this clonotype. The rearrangement uses TRBV4-2 and TRBJ2-7, with 9 positions matching TRBD2. Losses at the gene ends were 0 bases for V and 4 bases for J; bases not matched to a gene: 4. The CDR3 has 15 amino acids. Germline V gene data show CDR1 as LGHNA and CDR2 as YNFKEQ. This chain's CDR3 is CASSQDISGSYEQYF. Here the CDR3 DNA reads TGTGCCAGCAGCCAAGATATTAGCGGGAGTTACGAGCAGTACTTC.

The sample holds many counts of this clonotype. The chain is built from TRBV12-3 or TRBV12-4 and TRBJ2-1; the match to TRBD1 covers 10 bases. The CDR3 has 14 amino acids. The trim removed 6 bases at V and 2 bases at J, leaving 1 base unmatched. In DNA form, the CDR3 reads TGTGCCAGCAGAGGACAGGGGGCCTACAATGAGCAGTTCTTC. Translated, it gives CASRGQGAYNEQFF.

This clonotype was picked up one time. The chain carries TRBV12-3 or TRBV12-4 and TRBJ2-2, with 8 nucleotides matching TRBD1. The CDR3 consists of 15 residues. Losses at the gene ends were 4 bases for V and 5 bases for J; bases not matched to a gene: 6. The CDR3 sequence is CASSSRGPRTGELFF. Here the CDR3 DNA reads TGTGCCAGCAGTTCCAGGGGGCCACGTACCGGGGAGCTGTTTTTT.

A few counts support this clonotype. V and J are TRBV18 and TRBJ1-2; the D gene is possibly TRBD1 (6 bases). CDR3 length: 19 residues. Deletions cut 1 base from V and 2 bases from J, with 23 bases between. Germline CDR1 is KGHSH and CDR2 is LQKENI. The CDR3, as DNA: TGTGCCAGCTCACCACAAAAACTTCGGGGAGGGGGAAGAAACTATGGCTACACCTTC. It encodes CASSPQKLRGGGRNYGYTF.

As to this clonotype: A read error may account for a junction end that differs from germline. The chain carries TRBV13 and TRBJ2-7; no clear D gene. The DNA end is a closer match to TRBJ2-5, so the J assignment may be wrong. CDR1 PRHDT and CDR2 FYEKMQ come from the germline V gene (reference sequence). The CDR3 extends over 11 amino acids. The DNA for the CDR3 is TGTACCAGCAGCCTGACCGCGACCCAGTACTTC. This translates into CTSSLTATQYF.